The rows below give T cell receptor beta chains drawn from one sample of a study of cytomegalovirus exposure and HLA in healthy donors. Using immunoSEQ multiplex PCR, the repertoire was profiled, and TCRdb retains in-frame clones only, with some absent. Here the sample spans tens of thousands of clones, 73% being singletons. Input material: PBMCs. The receptors stem from a man in his fifties or sixties in good health and CMV-seronegative. Each CDR3 is given with its conserved first and last residue. The D gene is left open where the match is weak. Size is omitted from some rows. Given values are once, few, many or a class for expanded clones.

v_gene: TRBV27
j_gene: TRBJ1-1
d_gene: .
abundance: .
CDR3nt: TGTGCCAGCCAAACGAAAACTCGAGGGAACACTGAAGCTTTCTTT
CDR3aa: CASQTKTRGNTEAFF

v_gene: TRBV11-2
j_gene: TRBJ1-1
d_gene: .
abundance: once
CDR3nt: TGTGCCAGCAGCTCCCGGCGCAGGCTTGCTGAAGCTTTCTTT
CDR3aa: CASSSRRRLAEAFF

v_gene: TRBV7-6
j_gene: TRBJ2-7
d_gene: TRBD1
abundance: .
CDR3nt: TGTGCCAGCAGCTTAGGGGACAGGGGCTACGAGCAGTACTTC
CDR3aa: CASSLGDRGYEQYF

v_gene: TRBV7-2
j_gene: TRBJ2-2
d_gene: TRBD2
abundance: .
CDR3nt: TGTGCCAGCAGCTTAGAACTTAGCGGGGGGAACACCGGGGAGCTGTTTTTT
CDR3aa: CASSLELSGGNTGELFF

v_gene: TRBV25-1
j_gene: TRBJ2-7
d_gene: .
abundance: .
CDR3nt: TGTGCCAGCAGTGAAGTAGGTCGGGGGACAGAGCACTACGAGCAGTACTTC
CDR3aa: CASSEVGRGTEHYEQYF

v_gene: TRBV10-3
j_gene: TRBJ2-3
d_gene: .
abundance: medium-sized
CDR3nt: TGTGCCATCAGTGAGCCCATACAAATGAGCGGTGCAGATACGCAGTATTTT
CDR3aa: CAISEPIQMSGADTQYF

v_gene: TRBV19
j_gene: TRBJ2-7
d_gene: TRBD1
abundance: .
CDR3nt: TGTGCCAGTAGAGCCTCCGGGACAGCCGCCCCCTACGAGCAGTACTTC
CDR3aa: CASRASGTAAPYEQYF

v_gene: TRBV9
j_gene: TRBJ1-3
d_gene: .
abundance: .
CDR3nt: TGTGCCAGCAGCGTAGGGTTGGGCGACGCTGGAAACACCATATATTTT
CDR3aa: CASSVGLGDAGNTIYF

v_gene: TRBV30
j_gene: TRBJ1-2
d_gene: .
abundance: .
CDR3nt: TGTGCCTGGAGTCGTCAGATCTATGGCTACACCTTC
CDR3aa: CAWSRQIYGYTF

v_gene: TRBV9
j_gene: TRBJ2-3
d_gene: TRBD2
abundance: .
CDR3nt: TGTGCCAGCAGCGTAGCAGCGGGGGTTACAGATACGCAGTATTTT
CDR3aa: CASSVAAGVTDTQYF

v_gene: TRBV27
j_gene: TRBJ1-4
d_gene: TRBD1
abundance: few
CDR3nt: TGTGCCAGCAGACAGACAGGGGGTGGTGAAAAACTGTTTTTT
CDR3aa: CASRQTGGGEKLFF

v_gene: TRBV9
j_gene: TRBJ2-1
d_gene: .
abundance: .
CDR3nt: TGTGCCAGCAGCCTTGGGACGGAGGGCTACAATGAGCAGTTCTTC
CDR3aa: CASSLGTEGYNEQFF

v_gene: TRBV6-5
j_gene: TRBJ1-2
d_gene: .
abundance: .
CDR3nt: TGTGCCAGCAGTTACTTGGGGCCATCGGACTATGGCTACACCTTC
CDR3aa: CASSYLGPSDYGYTF

v_gene: TRBV6-5
j_gene: TRBJ1-2
d_gene: .
abundance: few
CDR3nt: TGTGCCAGCAGTCGGACAGAGTTTAACTATGGCTACACCTTC
CDR3aa: CASSRTEFNYGYTF

v_gene: TRBV4-1
j_gene: TRBJ2-3
d_gene: TRBD2
abundance: .
CDR3nt: TGCGCCAGCAGCCAAGGGAGGGGACTAGCGGGGGGCACAGATACGCAGTATTTT
CDR3aa: CASSQGRGLAGGTDTQYF

v_gene: TRBV30
j_gene: TRBJ1-6
d_gene: .
abundance: .
CDR3nt: TGTGCCTGGTCGCTAGGGGGAGTGGATTCACCCCTCCACTTT
CDR3aa: CAWSLGGVDSPLHF

v_gene: TRBV6-4
j_gene: TRBJ1-1
d_gene: TRBD1
abundance: once
CDR3nt: TGTGCCAGCAGTGATTCGGACAGGCCAGGGATAGCTTTCTTT
CDR3aa: CASSDSDRPGIAFF

v_gene: TRBV4-2
j_gene: TRBJ2-1
d_gene: TRBD2
abundance: .
CDR3nt: TGTGCCAGCAGCCAAGAGACTAGCGGGGGGCTCTACAATGAGCAGTTCTTC
CDR3aa: CASSQETSGGLYNEQFF

v_gene: TRBV5-1
j_gene: TRBJ2-3
d_gene: TRBD2
abundance: .
CDR3nt: TGCGCCAGCAGCTGGACACCAGCGGGGGGTGGAACAGATACGCAGTATTTT
CDR3aa: CASSWTPAGGGTDTQYF

v_gene: TRBV5-1
j_gene: TRBJ2-5
d_gene: .
abundance: .
CDR3nt: TGCGCCAGCAGCCCCGCGTTAGAGTTGGAGACCCAGTACTTC
CDR3aa: CASSPALELETQYF

v_gene: TRBV11-3
j_gene: TRBJ2-5
d_gene: .
abundance: .
CDR3nt: TGTGCCAGCAGTTTCCGAAGGGGAGAGACCCAGTACTTC
CDR3aa: CASSFRRGETQYF

v_gene: TRBV5-1
j_gene: TRBJ1-2
d_gene: .
abundance: .
CDR3nt: TGCGCCAGCAGCTTGGAAACAGGGAAAACTAACTATGGCTACACCTTC
CDR3aa: CASSLETGKTNYGYTF

v_gene: TRBV5-4
j_gene: TRBJ2-3
d_gene: TRBD2
abundance: once
CDR3nt: TGTGCCAGCAGTTTCGGGACTACCACAGATACGCAGTATTTT
CDR3aa: CASSFGTTTDTQYF

v_gene: TRBV5-6
j_gene: TRBJ2-7
d_gene: TRBD1
abundance: .
CDR3nt: TGTGCCAGCAGCTTCGGGACAGGCTACGAGCAGTACTTC
CDR3aa: CASSFGTGYEQYF

v_gene: TRBV2
j_gene: TRBJ2-3
d_gene: .
abundance: .
CDR3nt: TGTGCCAGCAGGCCGAGCAGGGGCACAGATACGCAGTATTTT
CDR3aa: CASRPSRGTDTQYF

v_gene: TRBV6-5
j_gene: TRBJ1-2
d_gene: .
abundance: .
CDR3nt: TGTGCCAGCAGTCCAGACAGGAAATATGGCTACACCTTC
CDR3aa: CASSPDRKYGYTF

v_gene: TRBV4-1
j_gene: TRBJ2-7
d_gene: .
abundance: .
CDR3nt: TGCGCCAGCAGCCAAGAGTGGCAGGGCGGCCTCTACGAGCAGTACTTC
CDR3aa: CASSQEWQGGLYEQYF

v_gene: TRBV25-1
j_gene: TRBJ1-6
d_gene: .
abundance: .
CDR3nt: TGTGCCAGCAGTCCCGCAGGGAATTCACCCCTCCACTTT
CDR3aa: CASSPAGNSPLHF

v_gene: TRBV4-1
j_gene: TRBJ1-3
d_gene: .
abundance: .
CDR3nt: TGCGCCAGCAGCCAATCTCGGAGCCAATTCTCTGGAAACACCATATATTTT
CDR3aa: CASSQSRSQFSGNTIYF

v_gene: TRBV5-1
j_gene: TRBJ2-7
d_gene: .
abundance: .
CDR3nt: TGCGCCAGCAGCCCTCCCCGAGCCTACGAGCAGTACTTC
CDR3aa: CASSPPRAYEQYF

v_gene: TRBV7-9
j_gene: TRBJ2-3
d_gene: .
abundance: .
CDR3nt: TGTGCCAGCAGCCCCTACGGGTTTGGAGATACGCAGTATTTT
CDR3aa: CASSPYGFGDTQYF

v_gene: TRBV7-8
j_gene: TRBJ1-6
d_gene: TRBD1
abundance: .
CDR3nt: TGTGCCAGCAGCTTAGGACCGGGACAGGGGATTAAGGCCCTCCACTTT
CDR3aa: CASSLGPGQGIKALHF

v_gene: TRBV9
j_gene: TRBJ2-7
d_gene: TRBD2
abundance: .
CDR3nt: TGTGCCAGCAGCGTAGAGGCGGGGGGGTCCTACGAGCAGTACTTC
CDR3aa: CASSVEAGGSYEQYF

v_gene: TRBV6-6
j_gene: TRBJ1-5
d_gene: .
abundance: .
CDR3nt: TGTGCCAGCACAGGGGTTAATCAGCCCCAGCATTTT
CDR3aa: CASTGVNQPQHF

v_gene: TRBV2
j_gene: TRBJ1-3
d_gene: TRBD1
abundance: .
CDR3nt: TGTGCCAGCAGTCCCGTGACAGGGCAAAACACCATATATTTT
CDR3aa: CASSPVTGQNTIYF

v_gene: TRBV30
j_gene: TRBJ1-1
d_gene: .
abundance: .
CDR3nt: TGTGCCAACGTGCGGGGGGATTGGAACACTGAAGCTTTCTTT
CDR3aa: CANVRGDWNTEAFF

v_gene: TRBV7-8
j_gene: TRBJ2-3
d_gene: .
abundance: .
CDR3nt: TGTGCCAGCAGGCGTCTAGCTCCCCCCCACACAGATACGCAGTATTTT
CDR3aa: CASRRLAPPHTDTQYF

v_gene: TRBV19
j_gene: TRBJ2-5
d_gene: .
abundance: .
CDR3nt: TGTGCCAGTAGTATACAACCTCGGGAGACCCAGTACTTC
CDR3aa: CASSIQPRETQYF

v_gene: TRBV25-1
j_gene: TRBJ1-4
d_gene: .
abundance: few
CDR3nt: TGTGCCAGCAGCTTTACAGGTTCAACTAATGAAAAACTGTTTTTT
CDR3aa: CASSFTGSTNEKLFF

v_gene: TRBV5-5
j_gene: TRBJ2-3
d_gene: .
abundance: .
CDR3nt: TGTGCCAGCAGCCCCAGGGGAACCACAGATACGCAGTATTTT
CDR3aa: CASSPRGTTDTQYF

v_gene: TRBV11-2
j_gene: TRBJ2-2
d_gene: TRBD2
abundance: few
CDR3nt: TGTGCCAGCAGCTTGGGGTGGCGGGGGGGCCCTTGGACCGGGGAGCTGTTTTTT
CDR3aa: CASSLGWRGGPWTGELFF

v_gene: TRBV5-3
j_gene: TRBJ1-4
d_gene: TRBD1
abundance: .
CDR3nt: TGTGCCAGAAGCTTGACTTTCGGGCCATGTGACAGGGTGGGTGAGACTAATGAAAAACTGTTTTTT
CDR3aa: CARSLTFGPCDRVGETNEKLFF

v_gene: TRBV7-8
j_gene: TRBJ2-5
d_gene: .
abundance: .
CDR3nt: TGTGCCAGCAGCGCTAGAAGCTTGGAGACCCAGTACTTC
CDR3aa: CASSARSLETQYF

v_gene: TRBV9
j_gene: TRBJ2-3
d_gene: .
abundance: .
CDR3nt: TGTGCCAGCAGCACAGGGTCAGATACGCAGTATTTT
CDR3aa: CASSTGSDTQYF

v_gene: TRBV5-1
j_gene: TRBJ1-1
d_gene: .
abundance: few
CDR3nt: TGCGCCAGCAGCTTGGTGAGCAGGGGCGCCTCCCGGCTCACTGAAGCTTTCTTT
CDR3aa: CASSLVSRGASRLTEAFF

v_gene: TRBV5-4
j_gene: TRBJ1-1
d_gene: TRBD1
abundance: .
CDR3nt: TGTGCCAGCAGCTCTCAAGTGAGGGGGCGTACTGAAGCTTTCTTT
CDR3aa: CASSSQVRGRTEAFF

v_gene: TRBV2
j_gene: TRBJ1-1
d_gene: TRBD1
abundance: .
CDR3nt: TGTGCCAGCAGTGTCCTGGACAGGGGGCGGACTGAAGCTTTCTTT
CDR3aa: CASSVLDRGRTEAFF

v_gene: TRBV14
j_gene: TRBJ2-3
d_gene: .
abundance: .
CDR3nt: TGTGCCAGCAGCCAACGAGCGGTGATCACAGATACGCAGTATTTT
CDR3aa: CASSQRAVITDTQYF

v_gene: TRBV27
j_gene: TRBJ2-7
d_gene: TRBD1
abundance: .
CDR3nt: TGTGCCAGCCGGGACAGGGGGTTCGAGCAGTACTTC
CDR3aa: CASRDRGFEQYF

v_gene: TRBV5-6
j_gene: TRBJ2-5
d_gene: .
abundance: once
CDR3nt: TGTGCCAGCAGCGGGATCCGGGACATAAAAGAGACCCAGTACTTC
CDR3aa: CASSGIRDIKETQYF

v_gene: TRBV5-1
j_gene: TRBJ1-3
d_gene: .
abundance: once
CDR3nt: TGCGCCAGCAGTAGGACAGCTGGAAACACCATATATTTT
CDR3aa: CASSRTAGNTIYF

v_gene: TRBV10-2
j_gene: TRBJ2-1
d_gene: TRBD2
abundance: few
CDR3nt: TGCGCCAACAACGGCGGGGGGCCCTGGAATGAGCAGTTCTTC
CDR3aa: CANNGGGPWNEQFF

v_gene: TRBV9
j_gene: TRBJ1-3
d_gene: .
abundance: .
CDR3nt: TGTGCCAGCAGCGCGGACATCTCTGGAAACACCATATATTTT
CDR3aa: CASSADISGNTIYF

v_gene: TRBV19
j_gene: TRBJ1-1
d_gene: .
abundance: .
CDR3nt: TGTGCCAGTACCATTGGGGGCGGTGACACTGAAGCTTTCTTT
CDR3aa: CASTIGGGDTEAFF

v_gene: TRBV4-1
j_gene: TRBJ2-1
d_gene: TRBD2
abundance: .
CDR3nt: TGCGCCAGCAGCCAAGCTGGACTAGCGGGGGACTACAATGAGCAGTTCTTC
CDR3aa: CASSQAGLAGDYNEQFF